This entry lists 2 T cell receptor beta chains sequenced from one sample in a study of CD8 T cells in ankylosing spondylitis. Each CDR3 protein is one row after TCRdb ran MiXCR on the 5' RACE reads. This table holds around 230,000 distinct CDR3 sequences, over 8.5% found once. Sequencing used blood, either unsorted or a sorted T cell fraction (not recorded which). The receptors here all came from a male donor with ankylosing spondylitis or in good health (not recorded which).

This clonotype was recorded many times. The chain carries TRBV27 and TRBJ2-2; unclear D gene. This CDR3 comprises 17 residues. From germline, CDR1 is MNHEY and CDR2 SMNVEV (reference sequence). V dropped 2 bases and J dropped 6 bases, with 19 bases sitting between them. The CDR3 region is CASSLSTDISLSGELFF. CDR3 bases: TGTGCCAGCAGTTTAAGCACAGACATAAGTCTTTCCGGGGAGCTGTTTTTT.

This clonotype was counted many times. This chain links TRBV15 with TRBJ2-1; 8 nucleotides align to TRBD2. The CDR3 spans 16 residues. Unmatched junction bases numbered 8, after V lost 2 bases and J lost 5 bases. Germline-derived CDR1 and CDR2 are LNHNV and YYDKDF (reference sequence). CDR3 region: CATSRPITSGHNEQFF. CDR3 DNA sequence: TGTGCCACCAGCAGACCGATAACTAGCGGCCACAATGAGCAGTTCTTC.